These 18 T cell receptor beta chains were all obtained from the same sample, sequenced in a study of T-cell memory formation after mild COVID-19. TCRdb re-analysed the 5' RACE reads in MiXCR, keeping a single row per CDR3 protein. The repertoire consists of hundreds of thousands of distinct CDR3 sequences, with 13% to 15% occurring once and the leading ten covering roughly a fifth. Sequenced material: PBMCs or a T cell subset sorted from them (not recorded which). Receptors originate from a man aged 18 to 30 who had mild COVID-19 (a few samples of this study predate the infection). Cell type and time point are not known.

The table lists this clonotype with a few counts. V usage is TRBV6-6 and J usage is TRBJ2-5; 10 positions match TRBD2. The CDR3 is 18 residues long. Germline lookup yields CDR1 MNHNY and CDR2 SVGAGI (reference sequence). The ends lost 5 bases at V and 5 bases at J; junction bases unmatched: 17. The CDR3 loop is CASSPWVAGGQQVETQYF. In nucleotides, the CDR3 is TGTGCCAGCAGTCCCTGGGTAGCGGGGGGCCAACAGGTGGAGACCCAGTACTTC.

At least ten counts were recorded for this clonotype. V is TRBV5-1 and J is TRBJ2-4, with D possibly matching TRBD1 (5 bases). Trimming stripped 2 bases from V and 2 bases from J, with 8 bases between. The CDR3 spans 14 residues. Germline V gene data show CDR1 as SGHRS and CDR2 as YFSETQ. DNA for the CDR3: TGCGCCAGCAGCTTAGGGGTTTCCAAAAACATTCAGTACTTC. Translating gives CASSLGVSKNIQYF. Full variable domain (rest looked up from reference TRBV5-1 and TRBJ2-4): KAGVTQTPRYLIKTRGQQVTLSCSPISGHRSVSWYQQTPGQGLQFLFEYFSETQRNKGNFPGRFSGRQFSNSRSEMNVSTLELGDSALYLCASSLGVSKNIQYFGAGTRLSVL.

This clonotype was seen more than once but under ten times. The CDR3 DNA reads TGTGCCAGCAGCTTATCGCCGGAACCATATGGCTACACCTTC. This sequence encodes CASSLSPEPYGYTF. This chain connects TRBV7-2 to TRBJ1-2; no definite D call. Germline CDR1 is SGHTA and CDR2 is FQGNSA. Trimming pared 2 bases from V and 5 bases from J, leaving 12 bases between. This CDR3 spans 14 amino acids.

The CDR3 region has the DNA TGTGCCATCAGTGAGTCGGGTTATGGCTACACCTTC. This sequence encodes CAISESGYGYTF. The chain carries TRBV10-3 and TRBJ1-2, with D unresolved. CDR1 ENHRY and CDR2 SYGVKD come from the germline V gene. CDR3 length: 12 amino acids. Trimming shortened V by 0 bases and J by 5 bases, and 4 bases separated the two germline ends.

The CDR3 spells CASSLEQGIQYGYTF. CDR3 sequence (DNA): TGTGCCAGCAGTTTAGAGCAGGGGATACAGTATGGCTACACCTTC. This chain links TRBV12-3 or TRBV12-4 with TRBJ1-2; D might be TRBD1 (6 bases). V was pared by 1 base and J by 5 bases, with 14 bases between. CDR3 size: 15 residues.

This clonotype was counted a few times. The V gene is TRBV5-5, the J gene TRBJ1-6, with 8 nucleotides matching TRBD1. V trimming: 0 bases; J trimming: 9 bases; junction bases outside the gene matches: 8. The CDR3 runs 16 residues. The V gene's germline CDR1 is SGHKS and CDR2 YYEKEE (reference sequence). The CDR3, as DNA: TGTGCCAGCAGCTTGGTTCCTGACAGGGGAGTTTCACCCCTCCACTTT. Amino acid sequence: CASSLVPDRGVSPLHF.

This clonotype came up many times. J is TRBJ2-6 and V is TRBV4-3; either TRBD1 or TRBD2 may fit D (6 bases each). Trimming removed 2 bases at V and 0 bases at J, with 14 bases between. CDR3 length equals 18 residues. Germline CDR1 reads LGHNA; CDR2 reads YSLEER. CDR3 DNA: TGCGCCAGCAGCCAACAGCAGGAGGGGGGCTCTGGGGCCAACGTCCTGACTTTC. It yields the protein CASSQQQEGGSGANVLTF.

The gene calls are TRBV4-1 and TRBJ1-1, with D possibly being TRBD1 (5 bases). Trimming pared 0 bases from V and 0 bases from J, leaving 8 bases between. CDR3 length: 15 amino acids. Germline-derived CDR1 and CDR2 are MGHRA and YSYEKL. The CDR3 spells CASSQEDIMNTEAFF. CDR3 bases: TGCGCCAGCAGCCAAGAGGACATCATGAACACTGAAGCTTTCTTT.

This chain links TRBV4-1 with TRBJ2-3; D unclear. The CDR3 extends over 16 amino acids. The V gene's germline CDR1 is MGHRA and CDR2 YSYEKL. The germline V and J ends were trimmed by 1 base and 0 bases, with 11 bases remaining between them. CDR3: CASSQGVWASTDTQYF. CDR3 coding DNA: TGCGCCAGCAGCCAAGGCGTGTGGGCTAGCACAGATACGCAGTATTTT.

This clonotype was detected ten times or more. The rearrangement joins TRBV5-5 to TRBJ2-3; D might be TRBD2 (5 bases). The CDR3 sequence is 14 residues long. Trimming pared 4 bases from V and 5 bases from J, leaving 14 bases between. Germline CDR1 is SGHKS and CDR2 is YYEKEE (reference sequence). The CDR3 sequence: CASSPFDGVDTQYF. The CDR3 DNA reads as TGTGCCAGCAGCCCATTTGACGGGGTAGATACGCAGTATTTT.

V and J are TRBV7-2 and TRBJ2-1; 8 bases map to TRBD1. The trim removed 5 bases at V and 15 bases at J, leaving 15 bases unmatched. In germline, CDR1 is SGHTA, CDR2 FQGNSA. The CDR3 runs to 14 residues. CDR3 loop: CASSKTGDRGRTFF. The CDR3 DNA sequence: TGTGCCAGCAGCAAGACAGGGGACCGGGGGAGGACGTTCTTC.

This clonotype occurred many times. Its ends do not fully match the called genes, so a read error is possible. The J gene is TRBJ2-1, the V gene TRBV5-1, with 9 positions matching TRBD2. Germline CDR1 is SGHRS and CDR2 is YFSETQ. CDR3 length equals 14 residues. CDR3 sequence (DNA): TGTGCCAGCAGCTTGCGGGGGGGTTACAATGAGCAGTTCTTC. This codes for CASSLRGGYNEQFF.

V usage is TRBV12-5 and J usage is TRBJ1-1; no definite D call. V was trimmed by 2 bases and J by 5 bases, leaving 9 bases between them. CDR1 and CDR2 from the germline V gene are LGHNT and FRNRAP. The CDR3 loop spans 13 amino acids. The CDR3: CASGLQSWTEAFF. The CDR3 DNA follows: TGTGCTAGTGGTTTGCAATCGTGGACTGAAGCTTTCTTT.

The CDR3 DNA reads as TGTGCCTCACATGGGGGAACTCAGCCCCAGCATTTT. This gives the protein CASHGGTQPQHF. The chain employs TRBV19 and TRBJ1-5, with D tentatively TRBD1 (5 bases). V lost 11 bases and J 6 bases, leaving 14 bases between the germline ends. The germline gives CDR1 LNHDA, CDR2 SQIVND (reference sequence). The CDR3 totals 12 residues.

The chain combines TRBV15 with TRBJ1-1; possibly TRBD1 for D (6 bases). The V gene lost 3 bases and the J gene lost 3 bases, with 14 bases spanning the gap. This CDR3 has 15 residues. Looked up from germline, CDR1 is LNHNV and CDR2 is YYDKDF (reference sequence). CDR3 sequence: CATSSRGGAHTEAFF. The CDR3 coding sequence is TGTGCCACCAGCAGCAGGGGAGGCGCCCACACTGAAGCTTTCTTT. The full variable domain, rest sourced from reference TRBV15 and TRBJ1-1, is DAMVIQNPRYQVTQFGKPVTLSCSQTLNHNVMYWYQQKSSQAPKLLFHYYDKDFNNEADTPDNFQSRRPNTSFCFLDIRSPGLGDTAMYLCATSSRGGAHTEAFFGQGTRLTVV.

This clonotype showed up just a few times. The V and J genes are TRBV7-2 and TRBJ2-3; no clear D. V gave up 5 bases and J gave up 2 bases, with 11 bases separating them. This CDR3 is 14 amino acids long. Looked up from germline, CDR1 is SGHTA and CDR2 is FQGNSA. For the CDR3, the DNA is TGTGCCAGCAGCCGTTCGCCCCTCACAGATACGCAGTATTTT. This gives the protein CASSRSPLTDTQYF.

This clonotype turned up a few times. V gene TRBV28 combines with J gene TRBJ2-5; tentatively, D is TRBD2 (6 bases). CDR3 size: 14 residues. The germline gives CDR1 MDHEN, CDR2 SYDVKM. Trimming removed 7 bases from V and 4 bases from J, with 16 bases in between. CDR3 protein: CASTLQGGTETQYF. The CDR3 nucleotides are TGTGCCAGCACTCTCCAGGGAGGCACAGAGACCCAGTACTTC. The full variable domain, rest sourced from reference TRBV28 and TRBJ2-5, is DVKVTQSSRYLVKRTGEKVFLECVQDMDHENMFWYRQDPGLGLRLIYFSYDVKMKEKGDIPEGYSVSREKKERFSLILESASTNQTSMYLCASTLQGGTETQYFGPGTRLLVL.

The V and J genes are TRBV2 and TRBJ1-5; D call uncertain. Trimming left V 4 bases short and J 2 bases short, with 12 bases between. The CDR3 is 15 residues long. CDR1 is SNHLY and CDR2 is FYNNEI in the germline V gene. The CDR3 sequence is CASSVEELGNQPQHF. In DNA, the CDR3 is TGTGCCAGCAGTGTAGAGGAGCTCGGCAATCAGCCCCAGCATTTT.